The 18 T cell receptor beta chains below all came from one sample that was sequenced in a study of Tregs in tolerant kidney transplant recipients. Profiled with immunoSEQ multiplex PCR; TCRdb holds only in-frame clones, not every one. Among some 70,000 clones listed, around 84% were seen once. The specimen was CD4+ T cells from blood. These receptors originate from a human donor in good health.

The chain joins TRBV12-5 to TRBJ1-1, with D maybe TRBD1 (5 bases). CDR3 length equals 14 residues. Trimming removed 2 bases at V and 1 base at J, with 8 bases between. Germline V gives CDR1 LGHNT, CDR2 FRNRAP. The CDR3 bases are TGTGCTAGTGGTTTGAGGGGACGGAACACTGAAGCTTTCTTT. Translation: CASGLRGRNTEAFF.

The chain couples TRBV6-1 to TRBJ1-4, with 7 bases lining up with TRBD1. Germline V gene data show CDR1 as MNHNS and CDR2 as SASEGT. This CDR3 is built from 15 residues. Trimming cost V 6 bases and J 5 bases; bases outside gene matches: 9. Written as DNA, the CDR3 is TGTGCCAGCAGAAGATGGACAGGCGACAATGAAAAACTGTTTTTT. Translated, it gives CASRRWTGDNEKLFF.

The rearrangement uses TRBV19 and TRBJ2-5; D not resolved. The CDR3 contains 11 residues. Per germline, CDR1 LNHDA and CDR2 SQIVND (reference sequence). Trimming removed 6 bases at V and 2 bases at J, with 4 bases between. The CDR3 sequence is CASSRQETQYF. The CDR3 DNA is TGTGCCAGTAGCCGGCAAGAGACCCAGTACTTC. The full variable domain, completed using reference TRBV19 and TRBJ2-5, is DGGITQSPKYLFRKEGQNVTLSCEQNLNHDAMYWYRQDPGQGLRLIYYSQIVNDFQKGDIAEGYSVSREKKESFPLTVTSAQKNPTAFYLCASSRQETQYFGPGTRLLVL.

The chain uses TRBV29-1 and TRBJ1-2; no clear D gene. The V end lost 3 bases, the J end lost 2 bases, and 4 bases lay between the germline ends. Germline V CDR1 and CDR2: SQVTM, ANQGSEA. The CDR3 extends over 11 amino acids. Here the CDR3 DNA reads TGCAGCGTTGAGCGGAACTATGGCTACACCTTC. It specifies CSVERNYGYTF.

The V call is TRBV5-4, the J call TRBJ2-3; no reliable D call. Deletions cut 7 bases from V and 4 bases from J, with 10 bases between. This CDR3 is 12 amino acids long. Germline CDR1 SGHNT, CDR2 YYREEE (reference sequence). The CDR3 nucleotides read TGTGCCAGCGCCGACCTAGCAGATACGCAGTATTTT. This translates into CASADLADTQYF.

The rearrangement uses TRBV7-9 and TRBJ1-2; a possible D gene is TRBD1 (5 bases). The CDR3 spans 15 residues. The germline V gene has CDR1 SEHNR and CDR2 FQNEAQ (reference sequence). Trimming took off 5 bases at V and 3 bases at J, with 16 bases between the two ends. The CDR3 nucleotides read TGTGCCAGCAGCCCGCCTTGGCGGGGACACTATGGCTACACCTTC. Translating gives CASSPPWRGHYGYTF.

CDR3 nucleotide sequence: TGTGCCAGCAGTACGCCCAGGGAGGAAGGGAGGACCTTC. Translating it yields CASSTPREEGRTF. The V call is TRBV6-5, the J call TRBJ1-2; D is perhaps TRBD1 (5 bases). Trimming shortened V by 5 bases and J by 14 bases, and 21 bases separated the two germline ends. The CDR3 is 13 amino acids. Germline values: CDR1 MNHEY, CDR2 SVGAGI.

CDR3 region: CASSFMTGSTDTQYF. The DNA for the CDR3 is TGCGCCAGCAGCTTTATGACAGGGAGCACAGATACGCAGTATTTT. The chain links TRBV5-1 to TRBJ2-3; TRBD1 agrees at 7 bases. There are 15 residues in the CDR3. J lost 0 bases, V lost 2 bases, and 3 bases had no gene match. CDR1 SGHRS and CDR2 YFSETQ come from the germline V gene.

The chain combines TRBV6-5 with TRBJ1-2, with TRBD1 as a possible D gene (5 bases). This CDR3 is 13 amino acids long. Looked up from germline, CDR1 is MNHEY and CDR2 is SVGAGI. V gave up 6 bases and J gave up 3 bases, with 11 bases separating them. The DNA for the CDR3 is TGTGCCAGCAGGGGACGGGCCTACTATGGCTACACCTTC. Translation: CASRGRAYYGYTF.

V and J are TRBV6-5 and TRBJ2-7; D not certain. Germline values: CDR1 MNHEY, CDR2 SVGAGI. Trimming cost V 5 bases and J 8 bases, with 16 bases left between them. The CDR3 totals 13 residues. CDR3 coding DNA: TGTGCCAGCAGTCCTACGCTTCGAACCAAGCAGTACTTC. This sequence encodes CASSPTLRTKQYF.

J is TRBJ2-1 and V is TRBV30, with D perhaps TRBD2 (6 bases). The V end lost 3 bases, the J end lost 1 base, and 16 bases lay between the germline ends. The germline CDR1 and CDR2 sequences are GTSNPN and SVGIG (reference sequence). The CDR3 runs to 16 residues. The CDR3 sequence: CAWRGGLAVSYNEQFF. CDR3 coding DNA: TGTGCCTGGAGGGGGGGATTAGCGGTATCCTACAATGAGCAGTTCTTC.

This clone has just one count. Here the CDR3 reads CAWSRGRIAPNGYTF. The DNA of the CDR3 is TGTGCCTGGAGCCGTGGACGGATAGCCCCTAATGGCTACACCTTC. This chain joins TRBV30 and TRBJ1-2; D remains unclear. V was cut by 3 bases and J by 6 bases, with 20 bases left in between. The CDR3 has 15 residues. Germline V lookup: CDR1 GTSNPN, CDR2 SVGIG (reference sequence).

The V gene is TRBV19, the J gene TRBJ1-5, with D perhaps TRBD1 (6 bases). The V end was cut by 7 bases, the J end by 6 bases, with 25 bases between. The CDR3 runs 17 residues. Germline loops: CDR1 LNHDA, CDR2 SQIVND (reference sequence). Written as DNA, the CDR3 is TGTGCCAGTAAAAGGTCAGCAAGGGGGTCGGACGGTCAGCCCCAGCATTTT. Translating gives CASKRSARGSDGQPQHF.

The V gene is TRBV6-1, the J gene TRBJ2-7, with 10 bases fitting TRBD1. The CDR3 totals 14 residues. The V and J ends lost 6 bases and 6 bases, in that order; junction bases with no gene match: 8. Germline lookup yields CDR1 MNHNS and CDR2 SASEGT. This chain's CDR3 is CASSRSDRGREQYF. For the CDR3, the DNA is TGTGCCAGCAGCCGCAGCGACAGGGGGCGCGAGCAGTACTTC.

The CDR3 region has the DNA TGTGCCAGCGGACCGGGACAGGGGGCCGGAGATACGCAGTATTTT. Amino acids: CASGPGQGAGDTQYF. The rearrangement joins TRBV5-4 to TRBJ2-3, with TRBD1 matching over 12 bases. Trimming at V came to 7 bases and at J to 5 bases, leaving 8 bases not matched to a gene. The CDR3 loop spans 15 amino acids. Per germline, CDR1 SGHNT and CDR2 YYREEE (reference sequence).

V is TRBV25-1 and J is TRBJ1-4, with D possibly matching TRBD1 (6 bases). The V end was cut by 3 bases, the J end by 8 bases, with 13 bases between. CDR1 and CDR2 from the germline V gene are MGHDK and SYGVNS. There are 14 residues in the CDR3. The CDR3 protein is CASSEAGAPEKLFF. CDR3 nucleotides: TGTGCCAGCAGTGAGGCAGGGGCCCCCGAAAAACTGTTTTTT.

The CDR3 bases are TGTGCCAGCACCGTAGGACTAGAATGGGCCAATGAGCAGTTCTTC. Translation gives CASTVGLEWANEQFF. The chain has TRBV5-4 and TRBJ2-1, with 7 bases matching TRBD2. This CDR3 is 15 amino acids long. The V gene end was trimmed by 6 bases and the J gene end by 6 bases; junction bases not matched to a gene: 12. The germline gives CDR1 SGHNT, CDR2 YYREEE (reference sequence).

This clone came up once. The chain has TRBV7-3 and TRBJ2-1; tentatively, D is TRBD2 (5 bases). The CDR3 has 13 amino acids. Germline CDR1 and CDR2: SGHTA and FQGTGA. Trimming shortened V by 6 bases and J by 5 bases, and 11 bases separated the two germline ends. The CDR3 region is CASSLTIDNEQFF. The DNA for the CDR3 is TGTGCCAGCAGTTTGACTATTGACAATGAGCAGTTCTTC.